The table lists the clone carrying this T cell receptor beta chain with a few counts. What it binds is unknown. Trimming stripped 6 bases from V and 6 bases from J, with 12 bases between. The CDR3 consists of 12 residues. Germline loops: CDR1 ENHRY, CDR2 SYGVKD. The data derive from a study of STAT5B mutations in CD4+ large granular lymphocyte leukemia. Study-level information: Among healthy controls, a particular HLA allele went with more CDR3 'QG' motifs.

Buffy coats from healthy blood donors served as controls. Some clones are missing from TCRdb's copy, which holds only in-frame ones; the method was immunoSEQ multiplex PCR. Among 30,000 or so clones, around 80% were seen once, and the ten largest hold about 2.1%. Study-wide results and caveats: Patient CD4-sorted repertoires stayed more clonal than healthy ones after leukemic-clone removal. Compared with healthy controls (2/35), patient top clones favored TRBV06 (8/27).

The sequence derives from a human donor in good health. The sequenced sample consisted of CD4+ T cells from blood buffy coats. The J gene is TRBJ2-7, the V gene TRBV10-3; TRBD1 is a possible D gene (5 bases). In DNA form, the CDR3 reads TGTGCCATCAGCCCTGTGGGGCGCGAGCAGTACTTC. Encoded protein: CAISPVGREQYF.